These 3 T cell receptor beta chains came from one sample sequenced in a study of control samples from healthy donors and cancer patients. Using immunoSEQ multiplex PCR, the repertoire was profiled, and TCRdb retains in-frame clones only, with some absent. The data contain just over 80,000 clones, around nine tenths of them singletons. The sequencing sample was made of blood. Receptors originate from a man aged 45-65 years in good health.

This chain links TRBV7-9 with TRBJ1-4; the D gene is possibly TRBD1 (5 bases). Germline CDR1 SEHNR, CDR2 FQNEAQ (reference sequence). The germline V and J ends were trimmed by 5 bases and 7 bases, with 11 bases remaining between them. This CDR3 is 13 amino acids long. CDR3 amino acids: CASSEPRGEKLFF. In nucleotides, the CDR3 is TGTGCCAGCAGCGAACCAAGGGGTGAAAAACTGTTTTTT.

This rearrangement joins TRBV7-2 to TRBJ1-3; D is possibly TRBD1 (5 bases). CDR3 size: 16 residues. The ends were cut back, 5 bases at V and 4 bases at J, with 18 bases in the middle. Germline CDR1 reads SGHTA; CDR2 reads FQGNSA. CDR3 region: CASSLEGEGSGNTIYF. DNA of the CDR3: TGTGCCAGCAGCCTGGAGGGAGAGGGGTCCGGAAACACCATATATTTT.

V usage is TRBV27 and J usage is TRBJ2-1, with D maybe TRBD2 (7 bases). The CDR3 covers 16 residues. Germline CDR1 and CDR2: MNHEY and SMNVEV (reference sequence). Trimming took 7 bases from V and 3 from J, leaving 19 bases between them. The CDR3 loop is CASTPLGGANYNEQFF. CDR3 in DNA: TGTGCCAGCACCCCCTTAGGGGGGGCCAACTACAATGAGCAGTTCTTC.